The entry below gives a single T cell receptor beta chain sequence along with its context. The V gene end was trimmed by 4 bases and the J gene end by 2 bases; junction bases not matched to a gene: 0. The CDR3 totals 14 residues. Germline V gene lookup returns CDR1 SGHVS and CDR2 FNYEAQ. The sample belongs to a study of OX40 agonist ivuxolimab in advanced cancers. Sequencing used immunoSEQ multiplex PCR; TCRdb keeps in-frame clones, though not all of them. The table has 9,500 to 14,000 clones, more than 60% seen once; the top ten hold approximately 15%. The sequencing used CD4+ or CD8+ T cells sorted from blood, collected in a trial of the OX40 agonist ivuxolimab. This receptor was obtained from an adult with an advanced solid tumor such as melanoma, head and neck, liver or kidney cancer. This chain links TRBV7-6 with TRBJ2-5, with 11 positions matching TRBD1. The DNA of the CDR3 is TGTGCCAGCAGCTGGGACAGGGGGCAAGAGACCCAGTACTTC. Its protein is CASSWDRGQETQYF.